In its sample, the clone carrying this TCR beta chain was seen once. This sample was taken from a study of cytomegalovirus exposure and HLA in healthy donors. PCR was performed using 60 Vbeta and 13 Jbeta primers. Methods used by the authors: Later work found 65 million to 90 million unique TCR beta chains, with about 10 million shared. TCRdb's copy holds only in-frame clones and misses some; the assay was immunoSEQ multiplex PCR. V, J and clone size reflect that table, while D and trimming were determined from the DNA. This sample carries roughly 110,000 clones, approximately 81% of them seen once, and the ten largest clones take 2% to 2.5%. Donors in the study were healthy people who gave bone marrow. The CDR3 extends over 14 amino acids. CDR1 is KGHSY, CDR2 FQNENV, per germline. Trimming shortened V by 3 bases and J by 1 base, and 10 bases separated the two germline ends.

The sequence was obtained from a young man in good health and CMV-seronegative. The rearrangement uses TRBV16 and TRBJ2-7; possible D gene TRBD2, 5 bases. Sequencing was performed on PBMCs. CDR3 sequence: CASSQVRGSYEQYF. As DNA, the CDR3 is TGTGCCAGCAGCCAGGTTCGGGGATCCTACGAGCAGTACTTC.